This TCR beta chain was sequenced in a study of T cells in Graves' hyperthyroidism and ophthalmopathy. The study included ophthalmopathy patients with Clinical Activity Score at least 3, NOSPECS grade at least 4 and duration under 3 months. Amplified TCR beta CDR3 regions came from RNA transcripts. HTBI primers were the set used in a first-round RT-PCR of the TCR CDR3. TCRdb re-analysed the multiplex PCR reads in MiXCR, keeping a single row per CDR3 protein. The sample has a few hundred thousand distinct CDR3 sequences, about 15% seen once; the top ten hold 15% to 20%. This clonotype was observed a handful of times. What it binds is unknown. Study-wide points: Most thyroid clonotypes expanded above 0.001 were also detected in blood.

Sample: blood. The TCR originated in a young woman with Graves' ophthalmopathy.

CDR3: CSARGGLKLLYEQYF. CDR3 nucleotides: TGCAGTGCTAGAGGGGGTTTAAAGCTTCTCTACGAGCAGTACTTC. The rearrangement joins TRBV20-1 to TRBJ2-7; no definite D call. Germline V lookup: CDR1 DFQATT, CDR2 SNEGSKA (reference sequence). V was shortened by 1 base and J by 3 bases, with 16 bases between the two germline ends. The CDR3 has 15 amino acids.